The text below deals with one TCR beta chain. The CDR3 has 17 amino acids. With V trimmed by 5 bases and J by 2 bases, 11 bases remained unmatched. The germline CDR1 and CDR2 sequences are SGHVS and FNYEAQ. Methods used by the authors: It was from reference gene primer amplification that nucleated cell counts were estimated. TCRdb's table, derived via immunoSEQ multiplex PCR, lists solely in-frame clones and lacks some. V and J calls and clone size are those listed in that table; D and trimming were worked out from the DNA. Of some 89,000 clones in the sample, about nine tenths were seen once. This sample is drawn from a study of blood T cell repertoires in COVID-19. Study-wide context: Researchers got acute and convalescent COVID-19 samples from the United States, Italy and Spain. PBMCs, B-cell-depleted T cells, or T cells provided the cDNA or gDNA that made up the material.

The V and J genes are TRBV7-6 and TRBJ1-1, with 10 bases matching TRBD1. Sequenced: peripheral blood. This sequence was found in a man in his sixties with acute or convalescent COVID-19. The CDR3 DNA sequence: TGTGCCAGCAGCCGTACGGATTTGACAGGGGGCAACACTGAAGCTTTCTTT. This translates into CASSRTDLTGGNTEAFF.